The next 26 T cell receptor beta chains were all read from a single sample in a study of beta chain features in type 1 diabetes (dated by TCRdb to 2016 to 2018). Receptor amplification or capture employed the immunoSEQ multiplex PCR assay. All of the isolated RNA was reverse transcribed with the High Capacity cDNA Reverse Transcription Kit, so expressed TCRB transcripts were sequenced. The table comes from immuneACCESS by way of TCRdb, which keeps in-frame sequences with V and J called. Part of the clones is missing from these tables; in studies checked, under half for an unresolved V gene and the rest for unknown reasons. The sample table lists 400,000 to 600,000 clones, 30% of them with a count of one. The ten largest make up almost 0.065% of the sample. Sequencing was done on a sample of naive CD4+ T cells from blood. According to the study, the label for this sample's cell subset or site signals: true naive CD4+ T cells. Receptor source: a man aged 18 to 35 in good health.

This clone has just a few counts. This rearrangement joins TRBV7-2 to TRBJ2-1; weak D call: TRBD1 (6 bases). There are 13 residues in the CDR3. V was shortened by 5 bases and J by 15 bases, with 20 bases between the two germline ends. CDR1 SGHTA and CDR2 FQGNSA come from the germline V gene. The CDR3 loop reads CASSPRRDIPPFF. DNA for the CDR3: TGTGCCAGCAGCCCCCGCCGGGACATTCCCCCGTTCTTC.

This chain connects TRBV5-1 to TRBJ2-5; weak D call: TRBD1 (5 bases). Germline CDR1 is SGHRS and CDR2 is YFSETQ. The CDR3 totals 13 residues. The germline V and J ends were trimmed by 4 bases and 5 bases, with 12 bases remaining between them. This CDR3 reads CASSRRVQETQYF. The CDR3 DNA follows: TGCGCCAGCAGCCGCAGGGTTCAGGAGACCCAGTACTTC.

This clone was counted a few times. This sequence joins TRBV4-3 and TRBJ2-4, with D perhaps matching TRBD2 (6 bases). CDR1 and CDR2 (germline): LGHNA, YSLEER. The length of the CDR3 is 13 residues. The ends were cut back, 0 bases at V and 9 bases at J, with 9 bases in the middle. The CDR3 is CASSQDWGGIQYF. The CDR3, as DNA: TGCGCCAGCAGCCAAGATTGGGGAGGCATTCAGTACTTC.

The rearrangement links TRBV4-1 to TRBJ2-3; TRBD2 matches at 10 bases. The CDR3 runs to 16 residues. Trimming removed 1 base from V and 4 bases from J; junction bases left unmatched: 5. From germline, CDR1 is MGHRA and CDR2 YSYEKL. CDR3 sequence (DNA): TGCGCCAGCAGCCAAGGGCTAGCGGGAGAGGCAGATACGCAGTATTTT. Protein sequence: CASSQGLAGEADTQYF.

The genes are TRBV20-1 and TRBJ2-4, with 7 bases lining up with TRBD1. Germline V lookup: CDR1 DFQATT, CDR2 SNEGSKA (reference sequence). The CDR3 runs to 10 residues. Trimming removed 6 bases from V and 9 bases from J; junction bases left unmatched: 2. CDR3 in amino acids: CSANRGIQYF. The CDR3 DNA follows: TGCAGTGCGAACAGGGGCATTCAGTACTTC.

J is TRBJ2-1 and V is TRBV2; possibly TRBD1 for D (6 bases). The CDR3 is 15 amino acids. CDR1 is SNHLY, CDR2 FYNNEI, per germline. Deletions cut 3 bases from V and 1 base from J, with 10 bases between. CDR3 residues: CASSEEQGSYNEQFF. DNA for the CDR3: TGTGCCAGCAGTGAGGAACAGGGATCCTACAATGAGCAGTTCTTC.

The chain couples TRBV18 to TRBJ2-5; D is tentatively TRBD1 or TRBD2 (5 bases each). CDR3 length: 14 residues. V gave up 6 bases and J gave up 2 bases, with 13 bases separating them. Germline-derived CDR1 and CDR2 are KGHSH and LQKENI. CDR3 nucleotide sequence: TGTGCCAGCTCGGGGACGGATAGACAAGAGACCCAGTACTTC. Its protein product is CASSGTDRQETQYF.

The genes are TRBV9 and TRBJ2-1, with 8 positions matching TRBD2. Germline loops: CDR1 SGDLS, CDR2 YYNGEE. The trim removed 4 bases at V and 4 bases at J, leaving 16 bases unmatched. The CDR3 consists of 18 residues. The CDR3 sequence: CASSPRARSGLAYNEQFF. In DNA form, the CDR3 reads TGTGCCAGCAGCCCCCGAGCGAGATCCGGACTAGCTTACAATGAGCAGTTCTTC. The full variable domain, in which reference TRBV9 and TRBJ2-1 provide the parts outside the CDR3, is DSGVTQTPKHLITATGQRVTLRCSPRSGDLSVYWYQQSLDQGLQFLIQYYNGEERAKGNILERFSAQQFPDLHSELNLSSLELGDSALYFCASSPRARSGLAYNEQFFGPGTRLTVL.

This clone has more than one count but fewer than ten. V and J are TRBV29-1 and TRBJ2-1, with D maybe TRBD2 (6 bases). The CDR3 length is 13 residues. Germline V gene data show CDR1 as SQVTM and CDR2 as ANQGSEA. Trimming left V 4 bases short and J 8 bases short, with 15 bases between. CDR3: CSVVEGPGDEQFF. The CDR3 coding sequence is TGCAGCGTTGTGGAGGGACCGGGGGATGAGCAGTTCTTC.

This clone was seen only a few times. This same CDR3 is encoded by further DNA sequences in the sample. The chain carries TRBV30 and TRBJ2-2, with a weak D call TRBD2 (6 bases). Trimming took 2 bases from V and 5 from J, leaving 12 bases between them. This CDR3 spans 14 amino acids. Per germline, CDR1 GTSNPN and CDR2 SVGIG (reference sequence). CDR3 sequence reads: CAWSRRGGTGELFF. CDR3 DNA sequence: TGTGCCTGGAGTCGGCGGGGTGGGACCGGGGAGCTGTTTTTT.

The chain has TRBV7-9 and TRBJ2-4; 8 bases align to TRBD1. This CDR3 spans 16 amino acids. The V gene end was trimmed by 5 bases and the J gene end by 6 bases; junction bases not matched to a gene: 12. Germline loops: CDR1 SEHNR, CDR2 FQNEAQ (reference sequence). CDR3 DNA: TGTGCCAGCAGCCATAGGGCAGGGGGCTTGAGAAACATTCAGTACTTC. Its protein is CASSHRAGGLRNIQYF. The variable domain in full, with the rest retrieved from reference TRBV7-9 and TRBJ2-4, is DTGVSQNPRHKITKRGQNVTFRCDPISEHNRLYWYRQTLGQGPEFLTYFQNEAQLEKSRLLSDRFSAERPKGSFSTLEIQRTEQGDSAMYLCASSHRAGGLRNIQYFGAGTRLSVL.

For this clone: The identical CDR3 is also encoded by other nucleotide sequences in the sample. V and J are TRBV20-1 and TRBJ2-5; D ambiguous. Germline CDR1 is DFQATT and CDR2 is SNEGSKA (reference sequence). The CDR3 has 11 amino acids. Trimming removed 1 base from V and 4 bases from J, with 4 bases in between. CDR3 DNA: TGCAGTGCTAGAGCTCGAGAGACCCAGTACTTC. Its translation is CSARARETQYF.

The V and J genes are TRBV9 and TRBJ1-5; D not resolved. Trimming took 4 bases from V and 4 from J, leaving 9 bases between them. CDR3 length: 13 residues. Germline-derived CDR1 and CDR2 are SGDLS and YYNGEE. In DNA, the CDR3 is TGTGCCAGCAGCTCGACACAGAATCAGCCCCAGCATTTT. Amino acids: CASSSTQNQPQHF.

The chain links TRBV14 to TRBJ2-1, with TRBD2 identical over 10 bases. V dropped 4 bases and J dropped 4; count of bases not matched to a gene: 1. This CDR3 is built from 14 residues. CDR1 SGHDN and CDR2 FVKESK come from the germline V gene. The DNA for the CDR3 is TGTGCCAGCAGCCCGACTAGCGGGTACAATGAGCAGTTCTTC. Protein sequence: CASSPTSGYNEQFF. Variable domain in full (rest from reference TRBV14 and TRBJ2-1): EAGVTQFPSHSVIEKGQTVTLRCDPISGHDNLYWYRRVMGKEIKFLLHFVKESKQDESGMPNNRFLAERTGGTYSTLKVQPAELEDSGVYFCASSPTSGYNEQFFGPGTRLTVL.

The chain recombines TRBV4-2 with TRBJ1-1, with 8 bases lining up with TRBD1. The CDR3 is 12 residues long. The J segment lost 10 bases and the V segment lost 3 bases, leaving 4 bases of the junction unmatched. CDR1 is LGHNA and CDR2 is YNFKEQ in the germline V gene. Here the CDR3 DNA reads TGTGCCAGCAGCCAGACAGGGGAAGTAGCTTTCTTT. It translates to CASSQTGEVAFF.

This chain joins TRBV14 and TRBJ2-7; D remains unclear. The ends were cut back, 1 base at V and 7 bases at J, with 11 bases in the middle. Germline CDR1 and CDR2: SGHDN and FVKESK. This CDR3 spans 13 amino acids. CDR3 nucleotide sequence: TGTGCCAGCAGCCAAGTCCCGGCAGGAGAGCAGTACTTC. Its protein is CASSQVPAGEQYF.

This chain links TRBV5-4 with TRBJ2-3; possible D gene TRBD1, 6 bases. The germline CDR1 and CDR2 sequences are SGHNT and YYREEE (reference sequence). The CDR3 length is 15 residues. With 0 bases removed from V and 4 bases from J, the gap between germline ends came to 12 bases. In nucleotides, the CDR3 is TGTGCCAGCAGCTTGGTTGCCAGGACAGCAGATACGCAGTATTTT. Translation: CASSLVARTADTQYF.

A few counts support this clone. J is TRBJ1-5 and V is TRBV29-1; D is unresolved. Germline V gene sequence: CDR1 SQVTM, CDR2 ANQGSEA. The CDR3 contains 12 residues. With 6 bases removed from V and 4 bases from J, the gap between germline ends came to 10 bases. CDR3 bases: TGCAGCGTCGGCGGACCTAATCAGCCCCAGCATTTT. Protein product: CSVGGPNQPQHF.

The sample holds a few counts of this clone. The chain combines TRBV25-1 with TRBJ1-4; tentatively, D is TRBD1 (6 bases). CDR1 is MGHDK and CDR2 is SYGVNS in the germline V gene. There are 13 residues in the CDR3. V dropped 7 bases and J dropped 8 bases, with 14 bases sitting between them. The CDR3 loop reads CASMGAGREKLFF. In DNA, the CDR3 is TGTGCCAGCATGGGGGCGGGACGAGAAAAACTGTTTTTT.

The CDR3 loop reads CASSLPSGGYNEQFF. CDR3 DNA: TGCGCCAGCAGCTTGCCTAGCGGGGGTTACAATGAGCAGTTCTTC. J is TRBJ2-1 and V is TRBV5-1; 10 bases line up with TRBD2. In germline, CDR1 is SGHRS, CDR2 YFSETQ. The CDR3 totals 15 residues. V was pared by 1 base and J by 4 bases, with 2 bases of the junction left unmatched.

This clone occurred a few times. The same CDR3 also results from other DNA sequences found in this sample. V and J are TRBV29-1 and TRBJ2-5; 13 bases line up with TRBD2. After removal of 1 base from V and 2 bases from J, the junction contained 1 base not matched to a gene. Germline CDR1 reads SQVTM; CDR2 reads ANQGSEA. The CDR3 covers 15 residues. In nucleotides, the CDR3 is TGCAGCGTTGAAGGGACTAGCGGGGGACAAGAGACCCAGTACTTC. Its protein product is CSVEGTSGGQETQYF.

The chain uses TRBV6-6 and TRBJ2-2, with D possibly matching TRBD2 (5 bases). This CDR3 has 16 residues. Trimming removed 5 bases at V and 0 bases at J, with 13 bases between. Germline CDR1 is MNHNY and CDR2 is SVGAGI (reference sequence). This CDR3 reads CASSKDSAANTGELFF. CDR3 DNA sequence: TGTGCCAGCAGTAAGGACTCAGCGGCGAACACCGGGGAGCTGTTTTTT.

This chain uses TRBV29-1 with TRBJ2-2; 9 nucleotides agree with TRBD1. Looked up from germline, CDR1 is SQVTM and CDR2 is ANQGSEA. The CDR3 contains 15 residues. After removal of 3 bases from V and 4 bases from J, the junction contained 6 bases not matched to a gene. The CDR3 DNA is TGCAGCGTTGATCCGGGACAGGGACCCACCGGGGAGCTGTTTTTT. Its protein is CSVDPGQGPTGELFF.

This clone was seen a handful of times. The V and J genes are TRBV5-6 and TRBJ2-5; TRBD2 matches at 8 bases. This CDR3 has 17 residues. J gave up 5 bases and V 4 bases, and 16 bases lay outside the gene matches. Germline V gene sequence: CDR1 SGHDT, CDR2 YYEEEE. CDR3 DNA: TGTGCCAGCAGCCTATACAGCGGAGCGGGAGTCGCGGAGACCCAGTACTTC. Its translation is CASSLYSGAGVAETQYF.

This clone has more than one count but fewer than ten. The CDR3 protein is CASSLVASPGSYEQYF. The CDR3 DNA reads as TGTGCCAGCAGCTTAGTGGCGTCACCCGGGTCCTACGAGCAGTACTTC. The V gene is TRBV7-2, the J gene TRBJ2-7; D not resolved. The ends were cut back, 1 base at V and 1 base at J, with 14 bases in the middle. Germline V gene data show CDR1 as SGHTA and CDR2 as FQGNSA. The CDR3 is 16 residues long.

The chain recombines TRBV7-9 with TRBJ2-5; 10 nucleotides match TRBD1. With V trimmed by 5 bases and J by 4 bases, 7 bases remained unmatched. CDR3 size: 15 residues. The germline V gene encodes CDR1 SEHNR and CDR2 FQNEAQ (reference sequence). DNA for the CDR3: TGTGCCAGCAGCGGGACCGGACAGGGGGGAGAGACCCAGTACTTC. It encodes CASSGTGQGGETQYF.